A selection of T cell receptor beta chains follows, all from one sample in a study of CD8 T cells in Susac syndrome. In TCRdb, the immunoSEQ multiplex PCR reads were re-called with MiXCR into one record per CDR3 protein. The sample has about 300,000 distinct CDR3 sequences; about nine tenths are singletons. Sample: CD8+ T cells from PBMCs. These receptors all stem from a human donor with multiple sclerosis. Both conserved end residues are part of each CDR3.

j_call v_call cdr3_aa
TRBJ2-1 TRBV7-9 CASSLAIGNEQFF
TRBJ1-5 TRBV6-1 CASQSGGEGNQPQHF
TRBJ1-5 TRBV12-3/TRBV12-4 CASSPPRGQGASFGGGPQHF
TRBJ2-5 TRBV7-9 CASSPSLWDRGEETQYF
TRBJ2-4 TRBV30 CAWEGLENIQYF
TRBJ1-6 TRBV27 CASSLPNSPLHF
TRBJ2-3 TRBV7-9 CASQAGLTLTDTQYF
TRBJ1-2 TRBV19 CASRQSYGYTF
TRBJ1-1 TRBV7-9 CASSPRTGSEAFF
TRBJ2-2 TRBV3-1 CASSPGQVRGTGELFF
TRBJ2-7 TRBV20-1 CSARVRRAFSYEQYF
TRBJ2-1 TRBV9 CASGGSDGSQINEQFF
TRBJ1-2 TRBV3-1 CASSPARGGYGYTF
TRBJ2-7 TRBV5-1 CASSLTPGDRGYEQYF
TRBJ1-2 TRBV7-9 CASSLPYRNGYGYTF
TRBJ2-7 TRBV6-2/TRBV6-3 CASSDILTGGYEQYF
TRBJ2-7 TRBV29-1 CSVVGLQGYEQYF
TRBJ2-1 TRBV5-4 CASSPPDRDEQFF
TRBJ1-1 TRBV5-1 CASSLVGPGGTEAFF
TRBJ2-2 TRBV5-8 CASSTTHPGTGELFF
TRBJ2-7 TRBV29-1 CSVEGTSGGAYEQYF
TRBJ1-2 TRBV7-9 CASSSSTGPISYGYTF